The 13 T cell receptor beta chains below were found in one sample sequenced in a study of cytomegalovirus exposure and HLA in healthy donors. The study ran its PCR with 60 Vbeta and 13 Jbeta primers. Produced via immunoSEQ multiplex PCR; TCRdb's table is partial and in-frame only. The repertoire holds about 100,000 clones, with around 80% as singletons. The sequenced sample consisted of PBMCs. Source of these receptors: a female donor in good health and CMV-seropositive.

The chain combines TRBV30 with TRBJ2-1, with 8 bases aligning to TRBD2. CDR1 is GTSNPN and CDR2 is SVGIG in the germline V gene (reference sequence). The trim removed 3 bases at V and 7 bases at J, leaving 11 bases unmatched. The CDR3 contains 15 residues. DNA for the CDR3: TGTGCCTGGAGCGAAGGACTAGCTGGACAAAATGAGCAGTTCTTC. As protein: CAWSEGLAGQNEQFF.

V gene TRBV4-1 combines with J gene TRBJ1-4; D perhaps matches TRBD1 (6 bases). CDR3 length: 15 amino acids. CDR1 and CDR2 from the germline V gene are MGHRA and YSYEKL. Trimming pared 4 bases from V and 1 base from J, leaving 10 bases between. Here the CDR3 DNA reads TGCGCCAGCAGCCGACTACAGGGAACTAATGAAAAACTGTTTTTT. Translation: CASSRLQGTNEKLFF.

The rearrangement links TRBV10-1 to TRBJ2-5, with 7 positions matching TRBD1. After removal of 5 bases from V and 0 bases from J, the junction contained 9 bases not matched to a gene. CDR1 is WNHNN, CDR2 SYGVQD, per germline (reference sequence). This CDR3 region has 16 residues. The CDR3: CASSRGRQGHQETQYF. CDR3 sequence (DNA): TGCGCCAGCAGTCGGGGACGACAGGGCCACCAAGAGACCCAGTACTTC.

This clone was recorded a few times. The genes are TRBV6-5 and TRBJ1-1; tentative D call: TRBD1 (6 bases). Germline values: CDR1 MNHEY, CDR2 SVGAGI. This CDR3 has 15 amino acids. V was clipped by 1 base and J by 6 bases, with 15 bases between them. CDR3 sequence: CASSYFTGPRAEAFF. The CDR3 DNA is TGTGCCAGCAGTTACTTTACAGGGCCGAGGGCTGAAGCTTTCTTT.

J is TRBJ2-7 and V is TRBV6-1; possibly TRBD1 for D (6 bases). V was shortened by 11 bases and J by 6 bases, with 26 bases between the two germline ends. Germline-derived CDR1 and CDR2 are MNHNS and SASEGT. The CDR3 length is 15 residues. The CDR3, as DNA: TGTGCCGCGAAAGCGGACAGAACTCCTCTTGGCGAGCAGTACTTC. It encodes CAAKADRTPLGEQYF.

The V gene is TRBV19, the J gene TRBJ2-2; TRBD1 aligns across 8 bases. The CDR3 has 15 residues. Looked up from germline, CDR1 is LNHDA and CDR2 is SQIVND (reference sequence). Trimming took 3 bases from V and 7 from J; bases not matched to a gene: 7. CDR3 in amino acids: CASSILDRGIGELFF. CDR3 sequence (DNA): TGTGCCAGTAGTATTCTCGACAGGGGTATCGGGGAGCTGTTTTTT.

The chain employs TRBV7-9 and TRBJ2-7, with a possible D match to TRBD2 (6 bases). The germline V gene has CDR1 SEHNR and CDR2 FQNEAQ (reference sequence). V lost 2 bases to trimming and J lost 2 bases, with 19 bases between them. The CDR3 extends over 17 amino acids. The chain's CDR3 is CASSLLEAGSGPYEQYF. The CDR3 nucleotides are TGTGCCAGCAGCTTACTAGAGGCGGGTAGCGGACCCTACGAGCAGTACTTC.

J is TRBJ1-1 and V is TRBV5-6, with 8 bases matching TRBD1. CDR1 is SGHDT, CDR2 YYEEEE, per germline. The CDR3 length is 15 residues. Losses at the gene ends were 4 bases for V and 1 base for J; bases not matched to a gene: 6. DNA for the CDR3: TGTGCCAGCAGCGAACGGGACAGGTGGAACACTGAAGCTTTCTTT. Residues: CASSERDRWNTEAFF. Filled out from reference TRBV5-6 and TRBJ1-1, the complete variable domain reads DAGVTQSPTHLIKTRGQQVTLRCSPKSGHDTVSWYQQALGQGPQFIFQYYEEEERQRGNFPDRFSGHQFPNYSSELNVNALLLGDSALYLCASSERDRWNTEAFFGQGTRLTVV.

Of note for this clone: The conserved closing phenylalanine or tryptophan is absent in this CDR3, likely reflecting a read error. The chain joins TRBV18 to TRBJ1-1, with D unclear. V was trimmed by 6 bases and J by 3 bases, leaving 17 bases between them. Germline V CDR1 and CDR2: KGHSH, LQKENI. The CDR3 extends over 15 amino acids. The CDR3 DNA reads TGTGCCAGCTCCCCTCTGAGCCGTGTGGACACTGAAGCTTTCATT. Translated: CASSPLSRVDTEAFI.

The CDR3: CASSPTRRTTGELFF. The DNA of the CDR3 is TGTGCCAGCAGTCCCACAAGGAGAACAACCGGGGAGCTGTTTTTT. This chain connects TRBV5-6 to TRBJ2-2, with D unresolved. From germline, CDR1 is SGHDT and CDR2 YYEEEE. Trimming left V 5 bases short and J 5 bases short, with 16 bases between. The CDR3 sequence is 15 residues long. Full variable domain (rest looked up from reference TRBV5-6 and TRBJ2-2): DAGVTQSPTHLIKTRGQQVTLRCSPKSGHDTVSWYQQALGQGPQFIFQYYEEEERQRGNFPDRFSGHQFPNYSSELNVNALLLGDSALYLCASSPTRRTTGELFFGEGSRLTVL.

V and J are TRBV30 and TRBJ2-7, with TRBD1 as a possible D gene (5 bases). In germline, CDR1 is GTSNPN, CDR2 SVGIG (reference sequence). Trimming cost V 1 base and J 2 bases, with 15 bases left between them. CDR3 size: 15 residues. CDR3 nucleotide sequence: TGTGCCTGGAGTGGGGCGGACACAAAGGCCTACGAGCAGTACTTC. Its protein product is CAWSGADTKAYEQYF.

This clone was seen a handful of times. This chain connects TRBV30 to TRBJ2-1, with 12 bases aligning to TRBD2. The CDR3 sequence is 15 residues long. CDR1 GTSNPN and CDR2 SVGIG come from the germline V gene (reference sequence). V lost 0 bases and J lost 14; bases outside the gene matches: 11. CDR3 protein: CAWSVQGTSGFEKFF. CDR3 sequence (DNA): TGTGCCTGGAGTGTACAAGGGACTAGCGGGTTTGAAAAGTTCTTC.

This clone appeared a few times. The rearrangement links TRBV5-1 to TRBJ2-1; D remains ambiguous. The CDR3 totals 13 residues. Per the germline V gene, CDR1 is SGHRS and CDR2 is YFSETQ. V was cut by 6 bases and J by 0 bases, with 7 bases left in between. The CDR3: CASNPSSYNEQFF. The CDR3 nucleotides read TGCGCCAGCAACCCGAGCTCCTACAATGAGCAGTTCTTC.